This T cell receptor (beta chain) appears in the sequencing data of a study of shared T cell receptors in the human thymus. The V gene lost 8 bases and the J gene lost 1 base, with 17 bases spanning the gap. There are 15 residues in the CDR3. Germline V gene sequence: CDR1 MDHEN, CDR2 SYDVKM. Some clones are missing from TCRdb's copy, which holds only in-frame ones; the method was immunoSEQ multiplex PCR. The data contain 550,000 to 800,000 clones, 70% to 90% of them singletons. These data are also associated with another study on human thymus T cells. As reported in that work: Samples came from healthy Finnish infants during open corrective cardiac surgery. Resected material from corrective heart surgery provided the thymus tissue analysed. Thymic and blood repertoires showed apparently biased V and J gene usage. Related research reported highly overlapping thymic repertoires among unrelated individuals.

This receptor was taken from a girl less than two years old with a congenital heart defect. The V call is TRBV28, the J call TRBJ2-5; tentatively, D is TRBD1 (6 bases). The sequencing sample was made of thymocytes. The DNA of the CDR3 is TGTGCCAGCGGCCTCAGGGGTCTTGGCCAAGAGACCCAGTACTTC. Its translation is CASGLRGLGQETQYF.